This TCR beta chain was identified in a study of response to subunit inactivated influenza vaccine listed by TCRdb under 2018. In the study overall: To follow how T cells responded to a trivalent subunit inactivated influenza vaccine, the researchers relied on deep quantitative profiling of the T cell receptor repertoire. What the work shows at the level of the full study, not this receptor alone: The authors suggested that each seasonal influenza vaccination may recruit only a limited number of new T cells.

CDR1 and CDR2 are drawn from the germline V gene: SGHRS, YFSETQ. The junction shows trimming of 4 bases on V and 0 bases on J, and the gene matches do not reach 9 bases of it. CDR3 length: 17 amino acids, cysteine to phenylalanine. Solely the CDR3 DNA is kept, with 51 bases framed from the first base. Library method: RT-PCR. Sequencer: Illumina HiSeq 2500. TCRdb's own reprocessing of the public reads used fastp at Q25 and MiXCR and kept productive beta chains. Each CDR3 protein appears once, grouped with its most common genes and DNA. This sample gives just under 550,000 distinct CDR3 sequences in total; roughly 25% of them show up just once. The ten top clones hold 2.5% to 3.5% of the sample. In regard to this clonotype: Its binding antigen is unknown. No base quality values were provided; no much bigger clone lies one nucleotide off.

These data were also filed under a second study, of T cells expressing NK-cell markers. Taken from the second paper: TCR beta cDNA libraries were prepared using 5'RACE template switching, which introduced a universal primer site and unique molecular identifiers. TCR beta-chain repertoires were profiled in sorted CD3+CD56+NKG2C+, CD3+CD56+NKG2C- and CD3+CD56-NKG2C+ T-cell subsets from several donors. Seven of the eight sequenced donors were HCMV-seropositive and one was HCMV-seronegative. To restrict sorting to alphabetaTCR-expressing T cells, an anti-gammadeltaTCR antibody was added in several experiments. In a handful of donors, the dominant CD3+CD56+NKG2C+ clonotypes were among the top 10 CD8+ clonotypes and accounted for 1.0-7.0% of CD8+ T cells. Those dominant clonotypes were again the most abundant among CD3+CD56-NKG2C+ cells in a few donors, at roughly 25-60.1%. Whether the expanded NKG2C-expressing T cell clones were specific for HCMV antigens remained unclear. The study sequenced eight donors, all healthy volunteers chosen at random: three men and five women. A commercial ELISA kit detecting HCMV-specific IgG in serum was used to determine HCMV serostatus. Peripheral blood mononuclear cells were isolated from blood by Ficoll density gradient centrifugation. CD4+ and CD8+ T cells were isolated from PBMC by magnetic immunoseparation with Miltenyi isolation kits. Priming for cDNA synthesis came from the TCR beta constant segment, and two successive PCR amplification steps followed. Sequencing of the libraries produced 2 x 150 bp reads on Illumina HiSeq 2000/2500, MiSeq or NextSeq. MIGEC was used to demultiplex reads and group reads by UMI, and MiTCR was used to assemble and quantify clonotypes. To exclude erroneous sequences, any TCR cDNA sequence not supported by at least two reads was discarded. The tcR package was used for downstream repertoire analysis, and clonotypes were matched between fractions using CDR3 nucleotide sequence together with V segment. VDJmatch was used to annotate antigen specificity against VDJdb, with one amino acid substitution allowed in CDR3.

This TCR was recovered from a man aged 45-65 years who received an inactivated influenza vaccine. Donor details come from another sample of the same person, matched by shared clones. Sequenced material: CD4+ T cells sorted from PBMCs, taken 11 to 12 days after vaccination. This chain is built from TRBV5-1 and TRBJ1-4, with TRBD1 identical over 7 junction bases. CDR3 region: CASSAAGGAATNEKLFF. The nucleotide sequence reads as follows: TGCGCCAGCAGCGCGGCAGGGGGTGCGGCAACTAATGAAAAACTGTTTTTT.